The 21 T cell receptor beta chains in this list originate from one sample, sequenced in a study of cytomegalovirus exposure and HLA in healthy donors. It was with 60 Vbeta and 13 Jbeta primers that the PCR ran. Libraries were prepared by immunoSEQ multiplex PCR; TCRdb keeps only in-frame clonotypes and omits some of them. The table lists roughly 160,000 clones, about 80% of them singletons. The specimen sequenced was PBMCs. Receptor source: a man aged 40-49 years in good health and CMV-seronegative.

This clone was observed a single time. Compared with germline, one end of the junction differs, possibly owing to a read error. The rearrangement uses TRBV7-9 and TRBJ2-5; D possibly corresponds to TRBD2 (5 bases). CDR3 length: 16 residues. CDR1 and CDR2 from the germline V gene are SEHNR and FQNEAQ (reference sequence). In DNA, the CDR3 is TGTTCCAGCAGCCCAACGAGGGTTGGTTTAGTGGAGACCCAGTACTTC. As protein: CSSSPTRVGLVETQYF.

The gene calls are TRBV7-8 and TRBJ2-7; 7 nucleotides align to TRBD2. After removal of 2 bases from V and 3 bases from J, the junction contained 7 bases not matched to a gene. CDR1 SGHVS and CDR2 FQNEAQ come from the germline V gene. The CDR3 is 15 amino acids. In DNA, the CDR3 is TGTGCCAGCAGCTTATCACGACTAGCCAACTACGAGCAGTACTTC. Amino acids: CASSLSRLANYEQYF.

The chain couples TRBV4-2 to TRBJ1-2; D gene ambiguous. Germline V lookup: CDR1 LGHNA, CDR2 YNFKEQ. The CDR3 length is 13 residues. Trimming cost V 6 bases and J 7 bases, with 15 bases left between them. The CDR3 nucleotides read TGTGCCAGCAGTCGAGACGGGAAAGTTGGCTACACCTTC. Translation: CASSRDGKVGYTF.

Comments on this clone: The junction shows a germline mismatch at one end, possibly a read error. V and J are TRBV7-9 and TRBJ1-2; possible D gene TRBD1, 5 bases. The CDR3 sequence is 16 residues long. Germline loops: CDR1 SEHNR, CDR2 FQNEAQ (reference sequence). The CDR3 DNA reads TGTTCCAGCAGCTCCGGCGGGGCAAAAGCGAACTATGGCTACACCTTC. It codes for CSSSSGGAKANYGYTF.

This CDR3 reads CASSLGTSLADEQFF. The CDR3 DNA reads TGTGCCAGCAGCTTGGGGACTAGCCTTGCCGATGAGCAGTTCTTC. V gene TRBV7-8 combines with J gene TRBJ2-1; 9 bases are shared with TRBD2. The germline V gene has CDR1 SGHVS and CDR2 FQNEAQ. The junction had 8 bases not matched to a gene; V was cut back by 3 bases and J by 8 bases. The CDR3 contains 15 residues.

The gene calls are TRBV19 and TRBJ1-3; D not certain. The length of the CDR3 is 14 residues. Germline values: CDR1 LNHDA, CDR2 SQIVND (reference sequence). The V gene lost 6 bases and the J gene lost 0 bases, with 9 bases spanning the gap. CDR3 sequence reads: CASSTSSSGNTIYF. CDR3 nucleotide sequence: TGTGCCAGTAGCACTTCCTCCTCTGGAAACACCATATATTTT.

This chain connects TRBV7-9 to TRBJ2-5, with 9 bases aligning to TRBD2. TRBJ2-7 matches the DNA end more closely, so the J call is doubtful. The CDR3 is 15 amino acids. CDR1 SEHNR and CDR2 FQNEAQ come from the germline V gene (reference sequence). CDR3 DNA: TGTGCCAGCAGCCAAGCCGGCGGGAGGGTTGGCGAGCAGTACTTC. It codes for CASSQAGGRVGEQYF.

The chain links TRBV6-5 to TRBJ2-7; 10 bases fit TRBD2. With 4 bases clipped from V and 2 bases from J, the junction kept 5 bases outside the gene matches. The CDR3 is 15 amino acids. Germline V gene sequence: CDR1 MNHEY, CDR2 SVGAGI. Here the CDR3 DNA reads TGTGCCAGCAGTTCTTCTAGCGGGGGAGCCTACGAGCAGTACTTC. Its translation is CASSSSSGGAYEQYF.

The sample holds one count of this clone. J is TRBJ2-7 and V is TRBV6-6; 8 positions match TRBD1. Germline V CDR1 and CDR2: MNHNY, SVGAGI (reference sequence). The trim removed 7 bases at V and 2 bases at J, leaving 7 bases unmatched. CDR3 size: 14 residues. DNA of the CDR3: TGTGCCAGCACCACGGGACAGGCCACCTACGAGCAGTACTTC. Translation gives CASTTGQATYEQYF.

This clone was seen once. Its ends do not fully match the called genes, so a read error is possible. The same CDR3 also results from other DNA sequences found in this sample. V and J are TRBV2 and TRBJ2-1, with TRBD2 matching 11 bases. The germline gives CDR1 SNHLY, CDR2 FYNNEI. The CDR3 consists of 13 residues. The CDR3 DNA follows: TGTGCTAGCAATAGCGGGAGGGCCACTGAGCAGTTCTTC. Its translation is CASNSGRATEQFF.

This chain uses TRBV19 with TRBJ2-2; D may be TRBD1 (6 bases). The CDR3 contains 16 residues. V was cut by 5 bases and J by 1 base, with 14 bases left in between. Germline CDR1 reads LNHDA; CDR2 reads SQIVND (reference sequence). The CDR3 sequence: CASSETGFLNTGELFF. CDR3 DNA: TGTGCCAGTAGTGAAACAGGGTTCTTGAACACCGGGGAGCTGTTTTTT.

The CDR3 reads CASSYEGGGVETQYF. The CDR3, as DNA: TGTGCCAGCAGTTACGAGGGCGGGGGAGTAGAGACCCAGTACTTC. The J gene is TRBJ2-5, the V gene TRBV6-6; the match to TRBD2 covers 7 bases. Germline loops: CDR1 MNHNY, CDR2 SVGAGI (reference sequence). This CDR3 comprises 15 residues. With V trimmed by 2 bases and J by 4 bases, 7 bases remained unmatched.

The chain is built from TRBV19 and TRBJ1-5, with D possibly being TRBD1 (5 bases). Germline CDR1 LNHDA, CDR2 SQIVND (reference sequence). Trimming removed 5 bases from V and 3 bases from J, with 14 bases in between. This CDR3 has 15 amino acids. The CDR3 DNA reads TGTGCCAGTAGTCCTCAGGGAAGGCTCAATCAGCCCCAGCATTTT. It yields the protein CASSPQGRLNQPQHF.

As regards this clone: Sequence at one end of the junction differs from germline and may be a read error. This chain links TRBV9 with TRBJ2-3; D uncertain. Germline-derived CDR1 and CDR2 are SGDLS and YYNGEE. The CDR3 consists of 16 residues. CDR3 bases: TGTGCCGGCAGCGTAGCATCAAGCGTACTCACAGATACGCAGTATTTT. Residues: CAGSVASSVLTDTQYF.

This clone has a handful of counts. The rearrangement joins TRBV2 to TRBJ2-2, with D unresolved. Germline values: CDR1 SNHLY, CDR2 FYNNEI. The CDR3 extends over 15 amino acids. Trimming cost V 2 bases and J 1 base, with 8 bases left between them. This chain's CDR3 is CASSESRLNTGELFF. The DNA of the CDR3 is TGTGCCAGCAGTGAATCCAGACTGAACACCGGGGAGCTGTTTTTT.

This clone was picked up one time. The V gene is TRBV7-9, the J gene TRBJ2-5, with TRBD2 matching 8 bases. The ends lost 6 bases at V and 2 bases at J; junction bases unmatched: 8. Germline CDR1 and CDR2: SEHNR and FQNEAQ (reference sequence). This CDR3 is built from 15 residues. CDR3 DNA sequence: TGTGCCAGCAGACCTCTAGCGGGCGAACAAGAGACCCAGTACTTC. Translating gives CASRPLAGEQETQYF. Full variable domain (missing parts from reference TRBV7-9 and TRBJ2-5): DTGVSQNPRHKITKRGQNVTFRCDPISEHNRLYWYRQTLGQGPEFLTYFQNEAQLEKSRLLSDRFSAERPKGSFSTLEIQRTEQGDSAMYLCASRPLAGEQETQYFGPGTRLLVL.

This clone was counted only a few times. CDR3 DNA: TGTGCCAGCAGCCCTAATGGGGGAGGGACAGATACGCAGTATTTT. Translation: CASSPNGGGTDTQYF. This chain uses TRBV7-2 with TRBJ2-3; 7 nucleotides agree with TRBD2. This CDR3 comprises 15 residues. Germline lookup yields CDR1 SGHTA and CDR2 FQGNSA. Trimming at V came to 5 bases and at J to 3 bases, leaving 8 bases not matched to a gene.

This chain connects TRBV6-4 to TRBJ2-2; possibly TRBD1 for D (6 bases). This CDR3 spans 14 amino acids. Per germline, CDR1 MRHNA and CDR2 SNTAGT. Between the trimmed V and J ends, which lost 6 bases and 1 base, there was a span of 9 bases. The DNA for the CDR3 is TGTGCCAGCAGACCGGACAGGAACACCGGGGAGCTGTTTTTT. As protein: CASRPDRNTGELFF.

V usage is TRBV11-2 and J usage is TRBJ2-5; TRBD2 matches 8 bases. J was trimmed by 5 bases and V by 5 bases; bases with no gene match: 16. CDR3 length: 17 amino acids. Looked up from germline, CDR1 is SGHAT and CDR2 is FQNNGV. The CDR3 loop is CASSAGLSGDEPETQYF. The CDR3 DNA reads as TGTGCCAGCAGCGCGGGTCTTAGCGGGGATGAGCCGGAGACCCAGTACTTC.

This chain links TRBV20-1 with TRBJ2-1, with no clear D. V was clipped by 6 bases and J by 9 bases, with 9 bases between them. The CDR3 is 10 residues long. In germline, CDR1 is DFQATT, CDR2 SNEGSKA (reference sequence). CDR3 in amino acids: CSAQRSEQFF. CDR3 in DNA: TGCAGTGCCCAGAGGAGTGAGCAGTTCTTC.

The chain joins TRBV27 to TRBJ2-1; the D gene is possibly TRBD2 (5 bases). The germline CDR1 and CDR2 sequences are MNHEY and SMNVEV (reference sequence). Trimming cost V 4 bases and J 3 bases, with 13 bases left between them. The CDR3 has 15 amino acids. CDR3 nucleotide sequence: TGTGCCAGCAGTTCATGGAGGCGTAACTACAATGAGCAGTTCTTC. Amino acid sequence: CASSSWRRNYNEQFF.